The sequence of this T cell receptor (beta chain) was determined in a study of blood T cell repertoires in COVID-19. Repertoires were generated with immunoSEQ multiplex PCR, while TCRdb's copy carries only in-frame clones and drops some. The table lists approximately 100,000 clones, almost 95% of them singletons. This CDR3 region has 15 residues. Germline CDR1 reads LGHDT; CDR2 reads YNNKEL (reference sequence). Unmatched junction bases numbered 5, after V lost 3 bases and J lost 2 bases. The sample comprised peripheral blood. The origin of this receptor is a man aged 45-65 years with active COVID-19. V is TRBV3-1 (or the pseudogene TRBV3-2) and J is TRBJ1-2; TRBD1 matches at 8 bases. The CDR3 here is CASSHSDRVNYGYTF. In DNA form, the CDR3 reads TGTGCCAGCAGCCACTCGGACAGGGTAAACTATGGCTACACCTTC.